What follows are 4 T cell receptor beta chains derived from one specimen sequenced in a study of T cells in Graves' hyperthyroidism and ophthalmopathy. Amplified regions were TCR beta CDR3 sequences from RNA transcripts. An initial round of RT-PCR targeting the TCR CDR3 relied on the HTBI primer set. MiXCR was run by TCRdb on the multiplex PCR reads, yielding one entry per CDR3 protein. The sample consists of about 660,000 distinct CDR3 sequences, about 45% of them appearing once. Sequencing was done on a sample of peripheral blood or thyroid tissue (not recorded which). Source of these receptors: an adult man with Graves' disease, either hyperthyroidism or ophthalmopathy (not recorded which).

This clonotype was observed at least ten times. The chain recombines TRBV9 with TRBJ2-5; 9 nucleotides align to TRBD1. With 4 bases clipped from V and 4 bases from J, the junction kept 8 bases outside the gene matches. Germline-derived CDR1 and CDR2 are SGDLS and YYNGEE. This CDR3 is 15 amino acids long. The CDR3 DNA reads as TGTGCCAGCAGCCCCGGACAGGGGATAGGAGAGACCCAGTACTTC. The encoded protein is CASSPGQGIGETQYF. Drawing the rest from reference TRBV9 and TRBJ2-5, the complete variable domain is DSGVTQTPKHLITATGQRVTLRCSPRSGDLSVYWYQQSLDQGLQFLIQYYNGEERAKGNILERFSAQQFPDLHSELNLSSLELGDSALYFCASSPGQGIGETQYFGPGTRLLVL.

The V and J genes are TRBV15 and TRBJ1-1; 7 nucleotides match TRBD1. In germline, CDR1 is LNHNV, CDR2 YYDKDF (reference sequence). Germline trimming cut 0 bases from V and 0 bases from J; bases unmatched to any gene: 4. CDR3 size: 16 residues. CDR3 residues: CATSRDKTGMNTEAFF. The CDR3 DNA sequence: TGTGCCACCAGCAGAGATAAGACAGGGATGAACACTGAAGCTTTCTTT.

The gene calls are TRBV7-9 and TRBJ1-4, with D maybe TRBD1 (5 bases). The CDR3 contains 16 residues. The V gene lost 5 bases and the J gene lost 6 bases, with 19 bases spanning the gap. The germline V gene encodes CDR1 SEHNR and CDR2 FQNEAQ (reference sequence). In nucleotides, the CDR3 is TGTGCCAGCAGCAGAGGACCGGGACTAGCGGATGAAAAACTGTTTTTT. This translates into CASSRGPGLADEKLFF.

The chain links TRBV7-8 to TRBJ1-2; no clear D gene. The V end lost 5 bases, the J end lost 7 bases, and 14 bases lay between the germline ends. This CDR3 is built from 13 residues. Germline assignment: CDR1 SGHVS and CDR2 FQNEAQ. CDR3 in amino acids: CASSVDTRTGYTF. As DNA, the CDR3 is TGTGCCAGCAGCGTTGATACGCGGACTGGCTACACCTTC.